This entry describes one TCR beta chain. Its antigen is as yet unknown. This specimen belongs to a study of graft-versus-host responses after intestinal transplantation. Trimming left V 5 bases short and J 3 bases short, with 11 bases between. Germline V lookup: CDR1 SGHRS, CDR2 YFSETQ. This CDR3 comprises 13 residues. The study's findings and limits: Recipient-marrow GvH clones were detected, some having first appeared in ileum or blood.

Repertoires were generated with immunoSEQ multiplex PCR, while TCRdb's copy carries only in-frame clones and drops some. Among over 100,000 clones, roughly 95% were seen once, and the ten largest hold more than 3%. This chain connects TRBV5-1 to TRBJ1-1, with D possibly matching TRBD1 (5 bases). The TCR was taken from a human donor who received an intestinal transplant. The sample consisted of unstimulated CD8+ T cells sorted from spleen or lymph node cells, taken before intestinal transplant. The CDR3 nucleotides read TGCGCCAGCAGGATCTGGGACTACACTGAAGCTTTCTTT. It is translated as CASRIWDYTEAFF.